Sequencing of this T cell receptor beta chain was carried out in a study of control samples from healthy donors and cancer patients. CDR1 WNHNN and CDR2 SYGVQD come from the germline V gene (reference sequence). The V end lost 5 bases, the J end lost 4 bases, and 6 bases lay between the germline ends. The CDR3 sequence is 13 residues long. The assay was immunoSEQ multiplex PCR, and TCRdb's table has in-frame clones only and misses some. The table has approximately 120,000 clones, 90% seen once. The V and J genes are TRBV10-1 and TRBJ1-6, with a weak D call TRBD1 (5 bases). The receptor comes from a human donor in good health. The donor label of this sample is uncertain. The sequenced sample consisted of blood. This CDR3 reads CASSRGYNSPLHF. The CDR3 DNA is TGCGCCAGCAGTCGGGGGTATAATTCACCCCTCCACTTT.